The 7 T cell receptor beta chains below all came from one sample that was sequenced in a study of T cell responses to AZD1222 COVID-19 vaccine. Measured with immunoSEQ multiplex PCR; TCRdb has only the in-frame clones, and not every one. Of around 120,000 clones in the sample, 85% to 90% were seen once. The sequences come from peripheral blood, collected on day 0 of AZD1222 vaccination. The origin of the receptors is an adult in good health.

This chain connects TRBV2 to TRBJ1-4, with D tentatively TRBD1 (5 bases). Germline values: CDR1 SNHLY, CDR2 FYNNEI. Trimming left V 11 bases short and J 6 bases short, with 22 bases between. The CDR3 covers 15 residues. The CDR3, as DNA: TGTGCCGGAAGCATGGGACCGGGGGGGGATGAAAAACTGTTTTTT. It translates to CAGSMGPGGDEKLFF.

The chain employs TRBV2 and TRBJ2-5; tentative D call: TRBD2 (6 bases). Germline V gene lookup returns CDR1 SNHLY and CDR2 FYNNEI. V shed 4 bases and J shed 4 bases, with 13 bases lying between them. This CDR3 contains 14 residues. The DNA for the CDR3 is TGTGCCAGCAGTGTGGGGGGAGTACGAGAGACCCAGTACTTC. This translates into CASSVGGVRETQYF.

The CDR3 sequence is CSVVLDRAPYEQYF. The CDR3 nucleotides are TGCAGCGTGGTCCTGGACAGGGCACCCTACGAGCAGTACTTC. The rearrangement joins TRBV29-1 to TRBJ2-7; TRBD1 aligns across 8 bases. This CDR3 region has 14 residues. Germline V gene lookup returns CDR1 SQVTM and CDR2 ANQGSEA. V trimming: 6 bases; J trimming: 2 bases; junction bases outside the gene matches: 9.

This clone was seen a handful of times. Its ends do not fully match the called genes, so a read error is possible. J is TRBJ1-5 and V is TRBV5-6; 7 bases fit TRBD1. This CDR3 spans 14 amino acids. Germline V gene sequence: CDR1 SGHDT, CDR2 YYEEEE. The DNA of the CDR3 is TGTGCCAGCAGTTTGGGACAGTACAATCAGCCCCAGCATTTT. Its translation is CASSLGQYNQPQHF.

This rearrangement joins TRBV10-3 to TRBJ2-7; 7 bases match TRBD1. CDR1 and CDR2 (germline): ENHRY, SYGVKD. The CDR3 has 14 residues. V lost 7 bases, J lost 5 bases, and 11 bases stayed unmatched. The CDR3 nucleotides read TGTGCCATCACTGAAGGGGGCGCTTGGCACGAGCAGTACTTC. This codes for CAITEGGAWHEQYF.

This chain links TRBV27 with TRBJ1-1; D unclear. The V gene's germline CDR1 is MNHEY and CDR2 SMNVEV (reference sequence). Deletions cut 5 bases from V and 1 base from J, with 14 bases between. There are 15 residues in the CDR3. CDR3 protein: CASSGLDTGNTEAFF. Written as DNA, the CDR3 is TGTGCCAGCAGTGGGCTCGACACCGGGAACACTGAAGCTTTCTTT.

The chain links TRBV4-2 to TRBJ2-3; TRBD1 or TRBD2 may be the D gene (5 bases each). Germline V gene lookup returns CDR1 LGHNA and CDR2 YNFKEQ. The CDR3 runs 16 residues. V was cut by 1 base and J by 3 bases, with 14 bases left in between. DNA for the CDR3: TGTGCCAGCAGCCAAGCCGGGACCACGGGTACAGATACGCAGTATTTT. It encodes CASSQAGTTGTDTQYF.